The count of the clone carrying this T cell receptor beta chain is one. This sample stems from a study of blood T cell repertoires in COVID-19. Study details: PBMCs, B-cell-depleted T cells, or T cells provided the cDNA or gDNA that made up the material.

Seattle cases were enrolled at active infection and followed longitudinally. Study processing details: Amplification with reference gene primers provided the estimates of nucleated cell counts. The table came from immunoSEQ multiplex PCR; TCRdb's copy has only in-frame clones and leaves some out. D and trimming were read from the DNA, whereas the V and J calls and clone size are those reported in that table. The table has 100,000 to 150,000 clones, around nine tenths seen once. The specimen sequenced was peripheral blood. The TCR comes from a woman in her seventies with COVID-19, enrolled during active disease.

Here the CDR3 reads CASSLARTAGGYTF. CDR3 bases: TGTGCCAGCAGCTTGGCGCGGACAGCGGGGGGCTACACCTTC. The rearrangement links TRBV7-3 to TRBJ1-2; D is possibly TRBD1 (6 bases). The CDR3 runs to 14 residues. CDR1 SGHTA and CDR2 FQGTGA come from the germline V gene. V lost 3 bases and J lost 8, with 16 bases in between.